The 26 T cell receptor beta chains given below trace back to one sample, sequenced in a study of T cells in Graves' hyperthyroidism and ophthalmopathy. Template material for amplifying TCR beta CDR3 regions consisted of RNA transcripts. During a first-round RT-PCR of the TCR CDR3, the HTBI primer set was used. TCRdb fed the multiplex PCR reads into MiXCR, producing one record per CDR3 protein. This sample has about 560,000 distinct CDR3 sequences, with approximately 16% found just once. The source material was blood. These receptors were obtained from a woman aged 18-29 years with Graves' hyperthyroidism.

This clonotype was counted only a few times. This sequence joins TRBV6-1 and TRBJ1-5; tentative D call: TRBD1 (5 bases). The CDR3 extends over 14 amino acids. V was trimmed by 2 bases and J by 5 bases, leaving 10 bases between them. Looked up from germline, CDR1 is MNHNS and CDR2 is SASEGT. The CDR3 spells CASSEQGSDQPQHF. The CDR3 DNA reads TGTGCCAGCAGTGAACAGGGATCTGATCAGCCCCAGCATTTT.

This clonotype was counted a few times. Being one base from a much bigger clone, this may be a read error. CDR3 nucleotide sequence: TGTGCCAGCAGCTTGTACAATCAGCCCCAGCATTTT. Its protein is CASSLYNQPQHF. The genes are TRBV5-6 and TRBJ1-5, with D unresolved. The CDR3 runs 12 residues. V lost 1 base to trimming and J lost 3 bases, with 2 bases between them. CDR1 is SGHDT and CDR2 is YYEEEE in the germline V gene.

This clonotype was counted between two and nine times. V is TRBV5-1 and J is TRBJ2-7; TRBD2 agrees at 7 bases. The CDR3 runs 15 residues. The germline gives CDR1 SGHRS, CDR2 YFSETQ. With 4 bases clipped from V and 6 bases from J, the junction kept 13 bases outside the gene matches. The DNA of the CDR3 is TGCGCCAGCAGCCCCAGTGCCGGACTAGGCTGCGAGCAGTACTTC. Its protein product is CASSPSAGLGCEQYF. The full variable domain, its missing parts supplied by reference TRBV5-1 and TRBJ2-7, is KAGVTQTPRYLIKTRGQQVTLSCSPISGHRSVSWYQQTPGQGLQFLFEYFSETQRNKGNFPGRFSGRQFSNSRSEMNVSTLELGDSALYLCASSPSAGLGCEQYFGPGTRLTVT.

The gene calls are TRBV4-1 and TRBJ2-3; TRBD2 matches at 10 bases. The CDR3 spans 16 residues. The J segment lost 3 bases and the V segment lost 4 bases, leaving 7 bases of the junction unmatched. Germline loops: CDR1 MGHRA, CDR2 YSYEKL. The CDR3 DNA follows: TGCGCCAGCAGCCGCTTCGGGACTAGCGTAACAGATACGCAGTATTTT. It codes for CASSRFGTSVTDTQYF.

In this sample, this clonotype turned up a few times. The rearrangement joins TRBV11-2 to TRBJ2-1, with 8 nucleotides matching TRBD1. Per germline, CDR1 SGHAT and CDR2 FQNNGV. V gave up 7 bases and J gave up 5 bases; unmatched junction bases: 19. The CDR3 extends over 18 amino acids. The CDR3 region is CASTKSRPRGLINNEQFF. CDR3 sequence (DNA): TGTGCCAGCACCAAATCTAGACCCAGGGGGCTTATAAACAATGAGCAGTTCTTC.

This clonotype was observed many times. The rearrangement joins TRBV5-1 to TRBJ2-3; TRBD1 aligns across 7 bases. With 1 base clipped from V and 4 bases from J, the junction kept 3 bases outside the gene matches. The CDR3 runs 14 residues. Germline V CDR1 and CDR2: SGHRS, YFSETQ. The CDR3 reads CASSLSTGSDTQYF. CDR3 bases: TGCGCCAGCAGCTTGTCGACAGGGTCAGATACGCAGTATTTT.

In the case of this clonotype: A clone one base away is much larger, so this may be a read error. This chain connects TRBV6-1 to TRBJ2-1; 10 bases match TRBD2. The CDR3 consists of 16 residues. Germline trimming cut 6 bases from V and 3 bases from J; bases unmatched to any gene: 8. Germline-derived CDR1 and CDR2 are MNHNS and SASEGT. This chain's CDR3 is CASSRVRTSGYNEQFF. Written as DNA, the CDR3 is TGTGCCAGCAGCCGAGTTAGGACTAGCGGCTACAATGAGCAGTTCTTC.

This clonotype occurred many times. This chain joins TRBV2 and TRBJ2-7, with a possible D match to TRBD1 (6 bases). Trimming removed 6 bases at V and 6 bases at J, with 12 bases between. Germline V gene lookup returns CDR1 SNHLY and CDR2 FYNNEI. The CDR3 is made up of 12 amino acids. CDR3 nucleotide sequence: TGTGCCAGCAGCCCCAGGGGTCGCGAGCAGTACTTC. Amino acids: CASSPRGREQYF.

V gene TRBV29-1 combines with J gene TRBJ2-1; the match to TRBD2 covers 15 bases. V shed 1 base, J shed 8 bases, and the junction held 9 bases outside the gene matches. The CDR3 sequence is 17 residues long. CDR1 and CDR2 from the germline V gene are SQVTM and ANQGSEA. The CDR3 protein is CSVEGGLAGGPSYEQFF. Written as DNA, the CDR3 is TGCAGCGTTGAAGGCGGACTAGCGGGAGGGCCCTCCTATGAGCAGTTCTTC.

V and J are TRBV6-1 and TRBJ1-5; 8 bases fit TRBD1. CDR1 is MNHNS and CDR2 is SASEGT in the germline V gene. V shed 5 bases, J shed 7 bases, and the junction held 4 bases outside the gene matches. This CDR3 has 13 amino acids. This chain's CDR3 is CASSQGAGQPQHF. In DNA, the CDR3 is TGTGCCAGCAGTCAGGGGGCAGGGCAGCCCCAGCATTTT.

This clonotype was counted at least ten times. CDR3 region: CASEQYQNYGYTF. In nucleotides, the CDR3 is TGTGCCAGCGAACAGTACCAGAACTATGGCTACACCTTC. The rearrangement uses TRBV6-1 and TRBJ1-2; the D is unclear. Per the germline V gene, CDR1 is MNHNS and CDR2 is SASEGT. The CDR3 runs 13 residues. V gave up 8 bases and J gave up 2 bases, with 12 bases separating them.

This clonotype was found many times. This chain joins TRBV30 and TRBJ2-2; 7 bases match TRBD1. CDR1 is GTSNPN and CDR2 is SVGIG in the germline V gene (reference sequence). The J segment lost 7 bases and the V segment lost 2 bases, leaving 4 bases of the junction unmatched. The CDR3 spans 13 residues. The CDR3 DNA follows: TGTGCCTGGAGTAGGGACAGATTCGGGGAGCTGTTTTTT. It specifies CAWSRDRFGELFF.

The genes are TRBV19 and TRBJ2-7, with D tentatively TRBD2 (6 bases). The ends were cut back, 5 bases at V and 3 bases at J, with 17 bases in the middle. Germline V CDR1 and CDR2: LNHDA, SQIVND (reference sequence). The CDR3 totals 15 residues. CDR3 amino acids: CASSQPGTRYYEQYF. As DNA, the CDR3 is TGTGCCAGTAGTCAGCCCGGGACTCGTTACTACGAGCAGTACTTC.

At least ten counts were recorded for this clonotype. V usage is TRBV3-1 and J usage is TRBJ2-3; 12 bases line up with TRBD2. CDR1 and CDR2 from the germline V gene are LGHDT and YNNKEL (reference sequence). This CDR3 has 16 amino acids. The ends lost 3 bases at V and 2 bases at J; junction bases unmatched: 3. The CDR3 region is CASSQRTSGNTDTQYF. The CDR3 nucleotides are TGTGCCAGCAGCCAGCGGACTAGCGGGAACACAGATACGCAGTATTTT.

This clonotype was seen ten or more times. The V gene is TRBV27, the J gene TRBJ1-1, with a weak D call TRBD1 (5 bases). The germline V gene has CDR1 MNHEY and CDR2 SMNVEV (reference sequence). The CDR3 totals 13 residues. V was pared by 5 bases and J by 6 bases, with 13 bases between. The CDR3 spells CASSLRDGPEAFF. CDR3 nucleotides: TGTGCCAGCAGTCTTCGGGACGGACCTGAAGCTTTCTTT.

This clonotype was detected only a few times. This CDR3 is CASTPTGPSYNEQFF. CDR3 DNA sequence: TGTGCCAGCACCCCCACAGGGCCCTCCTACAATGAGCAGTTCTTC. The J gene is TRBJ2-1, the V gene TRBV6-1; tentative D call: TRBD1 (6 bases). The ends were cut back, 7 bases at V and 0 bases at J, with 13 bases in the middle. The CDR3 has 15 residues. The V gene's germline CDR1 is MNHNS and CDR2 SASEGT.

Many counts were recorded for this clonotype. This CDR3 is CASSLELGENNQPQHF. The CDR3 DNA sequence: TGTGCCAGCAGTTTGGAGCTAGGGGAGAACAATCAGCCCCAGCATTTT. The rearrangement joins TRBV12-3 or TRBV12-4 to TRBJ1-5, with a tentative D call TRBD1 (5 bases). V was cut by 3 bases and J by 3 bases, with 15 bases left in between. The CDR3 totals 16 residues.

The chain combines TRBV11-3 with TRBJ1-3; D possibly corresponds to TRBD1 (6 bases). The length of the CDR3 is 18 residues. Germline loops: CDR1 SGHNT, CDR2 YENEEA. V gave up 4 bases and J gave up 5 bases, with 24 bases separating them. The CDR3 sequence is CASSYSGTPLGERNTIYF. DNA of the CDR3: TGTGCCAGCAGCTACTCCGGGACACCTCTTGGGGAGAGAAACACCATATATTTT. The whole variable domain, remainder taken from reference TRBV11-3 and TRBJ1-3, is EAGVVQSPRYKIIEKKQPVAFWCNPISGHNTLYWYLQNLGQGPELLIRYENEEAVDDSQLPKDRFSAERLKGVDSTLKIQPAELGDSAVYLCASSYSGTPLGERNTIYFGEGSWLTVV.

This clonotype occurred a few times. The chain joins TRBV6-1 to TRBJ1-5; D unresolved. The germline V gene encodes CDR1 MNHNS and CDR2 SASEGT. The V and J ends lost 7 bases and 0 bases respectively, with 13 bases between them. This CDR3 comprises 15 residues. In nucleotides, the CDR3 is TGTGCCAGCACGCCGACGGACCCTAGCAATCAGCCCCAGCATTTT. The encoded protein is CASTPTDPSNQPQHF.

The chain combines TRBV7-8 with TRBJ2-1, with TRBD2 identical over 14 bases. Germline loops: CDR1 SGHVS, CDR2 FQNEAQ. J gave up 0 bases and V 5 bases, and 6 bases lay outside the gene matches. The CDR3 consists of 18 residues. Written as DNA, the CDR3 is TGTGCCAGCAGCCAGGGACTAGCGGGAGAAAGCTCCTACAATGAGCAGTTCTTC. Translating it yields CASSQGLAGESSYNEQFF.

This clonotype was detected only a few times. This chain joins TRBV29-1 and TRBJ2-7; a weak D match, TRBD1 (6 bases). The V gene lost 6 bases and the J gene lost 5 bases, with 20 bases spanning the gap. The germline gives CDR1 SQVTM, CDR2 ANQGSEA. This CDR3 is built from 14 residues. The CDR3 sequence is CSVGRWQGSNEQYF. The CDR3 bases are TGCAGCGTCGGCCGGTGGCAGGGGTCCAACGAGCAGTACTTC.

This clonotype was seen repeatedly, ten times or more. This chain joins TRBV3-1 and TRBJ2-5, with 13 bases identical to TRBD2. V was pared by 3 bases and J by 5 bases, with 6 bases of the junction left unmatched. The CDR3 sequence is 16 residues long. The germline V gene has CDR1 LGHDT and CDR2 YNNKEL (reference sequence). CDR3 sequence reads: CASSHTTSGRFETQYF. The CDR3 DNA is TGTGCCAGCAGCCACACGACTAGCGGGAGGTTCGAGACCCAGTACTTC.

This clonotype has just a few counts. The chain combines TRBV14 with TRBJ2-3; D gene unclear. Germline CDR1 and CDR2: SGHDN and FVKESK. The CDR3 is made up of 13 amino acids. V was shortened by 4 bases and J by 6 bases, with 11 bases between the two germline ends. Here the CDR3 reads CASSRAGRDTQYF. DNA for the CDR3: TGTGCCAGCAGCCGCGCAGGTCGGGATACGCAGTATTTT. The complete variable domain, with remaining parts taken from reference TRBV14 and TRBJ2-3, reads EAGVTQFPSHSVIEKGQTVTLRCDPISGHDNLYWYRRVMGKEIKFLLHFVKESKQDESGMPNNRFLAERTGGTYSTLKVQPAELEDSGVYFCASSRAGRDTQYFGPGTRLTVL.

The sample holds many counts of this clonotype. The CDR3 nucleotides read TGCAGTGCCAGATACGCTCAGGGGATCACTGAAGCTTTCTTT. This sequence encodes CSARYAQGITEAFF. The genes are TRBV20-1 and TRBJ1-1; D is perhaps TRBD1 (6 bases). V dropped 6 bases and J dropped 4 bases, with 18 bases sitting between them. CDR1 is DFQATT, CDR2 SNEGSKA, per germline (reference sequence). CDR3 size: 14 residues.

Many counts were recorded for this clonotype. CDR3 sequence reads: CASSPPPGPGGQPQHF. For the CDR3, the DNA is TGTGCCAGCTCACCACCCCCAGGACCGGGCGGTCAGCCCCAGCATTTT. The gene calls are TRBV18 and TRBJ1-5; D not certain. Germline CDR1 reads KGHSH; CDR2 reads LQKENI. V lost 0 bases and J lost 6, with 15 bases in between. This CDR3 has 16 residues.

The chain is built from TRBV28 and TRBJ1-1; D possibly corresponds to TRBD1 (5 bases). V lost 7 bases and J 4 bases, leaving 13 bases between the germline ends. Germline assignment: CDR1 MDHEN and CDR2 SYDVKM. This CDR3 has 13 amino acids. Written as DNA, the CDR3 is TGTGCCAGCATCCACTGGAGGGGCACTGAAGCTTTCTTT. This codes for CASIHWRGTEAFF. The whole variable domain, remainder taken from reference TRBV28 and TRBJ1-1, is DVKVTQSSRYLVKRTGEKVFLECVQDMDHENMFWYRQDPGLGLRLIYFSYDVKMKEKGDIPEGYSVSREKKERFSLILESASTNQTSMYLCASIHWRGTEAFFGQGTRLTVV.